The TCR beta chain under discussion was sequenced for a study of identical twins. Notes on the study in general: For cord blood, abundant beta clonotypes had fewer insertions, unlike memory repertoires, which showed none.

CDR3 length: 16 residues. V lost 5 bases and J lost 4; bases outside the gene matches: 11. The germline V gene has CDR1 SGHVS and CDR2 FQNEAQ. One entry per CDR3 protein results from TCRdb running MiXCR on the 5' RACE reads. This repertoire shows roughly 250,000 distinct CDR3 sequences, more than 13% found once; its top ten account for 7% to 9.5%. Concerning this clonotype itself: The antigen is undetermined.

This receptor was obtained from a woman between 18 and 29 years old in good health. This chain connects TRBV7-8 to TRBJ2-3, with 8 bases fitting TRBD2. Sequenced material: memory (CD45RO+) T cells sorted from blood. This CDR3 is CASSPREGGKADTQYF. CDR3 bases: TGTGCCAGCAGCCCCCGGGAGGGAGGGAAGGCAGATACGCAGTATTTT.